One and the same sample provided the 29 T cell receptor beta chains below, sequenced in a study of blood T cell repertoires in COVID-19. Using immunoSEQ multiplex PCR, the repertoire was profiled, and TCRdb retains in-frame clones only, with some absent. The data show about 280,000 clones, with about 87% seen just once and roughly 4.3% held by the top ten. The source material was PBMCs or T cells enriched from blood (not recorded which). The origin of the receptors is a woman younger than 45 with acute COVID-19.

The chain carries TRBV5-1 and TRBJ1-6; 9 bases match TRBD1. J lost 10 bases, V lost 9 bases, and 8 bases had no gene match. Looked up from germline, CDR1 is SGHRS and CDR2 is YFSETQ. The CDR3 contains 13 residues. In DNA form, the CDR3 reads TGCGCCACCGGGACAGGGTTGGGCTCACCCCTCCACTTT. The encoded protein is CATGTGLGSPLHF.

The rearrangement uses TRBV29-1 and TRBJ2-7; 13 bases are shared with TRBD2. V lost 6 bases and J lost 3; bases outside the gene matches: 8. This CDR3 is built from 15 residues. CDR1 SQVTM and CDR2 ANQGSEA come from the germline V gene. The CDR3 DNA reads TGCAGCGTAGCCGGGACTAGCGGGACCTTCTACGAGCAGTACTTC. Its protein is CSVAGTSGTFYEQYF.

The V gene is TRBV5-4, the J gene TRBJ2-3, with 7 bases aligning to TRBD1. The CDR3 covers 15 residues. Germline CDR1 SGHNT, CDR2 YYREEE (reference sequence). J was trimmed by 0 bases and V by 4 bases; bases with no gene match: 5. CDR3 in DNA: TGTGCCAGCAGCCCTGGGACAGCTAGCACAGATACGCAGTATTTT. Encoded protein: CASSPGTASTDTQYF.

This clone has just a few counts. The same CDR3 also results from other DNA sequences found in this sample. The chain carries TRBV3-1 (or the pseudogene TRBV3-2) and TRBJ2-4, with 7 bases identical to TRBD1. The CDR3 is 13 residues long. Germline V gene lookup returns CDR1 LGHDT and CDR2 YNNKEL (reference sequence). Germline trimming cut 1 base from V and 6 bases from J; bases unmatched to any gene: 0. The chain's CDR3 is CASSQAGGNIQYF. The CDR3 DNA is TGTGCCAGCAGCCAAGCAGGGGGAAACATTCAGTACTTC.

In DNA form, the CDR3 reads TGCAGCGTTGAAGTAGGAGCGGGAGGGGCAGATACGCAGTATTTT. Protein: CSVEVGAGGADTQYF. This rearrangement joins TRBV29-1 to TRBJ2-3, with 10 bases lining up with TRBD2. Looked up from germline, CDR1 is SQVTM and CDR2 is ANQGSEA. Trimming cost V 1 base and J 4 bases; bases outside gene matches: 5. The CDR3 extends over 15 amino acids.

The gene calls are TRBV6-5 and TRBJ1-1; TRBD1 aligns across 7 bases. The trim removed 6 bases at V and 1 base at J, leaving 8 bases unmatched. Germline V gives CDR1 MNHEY, CDR2 SVGAGI. The CDR3 is 15 amino acids. As DNA, the CDR3 is TGTGCCAGCAGCTACACAGGGGTTGGGAACACTGAAGCTTTCTTT. Translated: CASSYTGVGNTEAFF.

The chain carries TRBV9 and TRBJ2-7, with D perhaps TRBD1 (6 bases). This CDR3 region has 14 residues. Deletions cut 2 bases from V and 6 bases from J, with 15 bases between. Per the germline V gene, CDR1 is SGDLS and CDR2 is YYNGEE. Here the CDR3 reads CASSVGGQTLEQYF. The CDR3 bases are TGTGCCAGCAGCGTTGGTGGACAGACCCTCGAGCAGTACTTC.

The CDR3 DNA is TGCGCCAGCAGCTTGGCCACAGGGGTCGGTCAGCCCCAGCATTTT. This gives the protein CASSLATGVGQPQHF. This chain links TRBV5-1 with TRBJ1-5; 7 bases fit TRBD1. This CDR3 spans 15 amino acids. Germline values: CDR1 SGHRS, CDR2 YFSETQ. Losses at the gene ends were 0 bases for V and 6 bases for J; bases not matched to a gene: 6. The full variable domain, rest sourced from reference TRBV5-1 and TRBJ1-5, is KAGVTQTPRYLIKTRGQQVTLSCSPISGHRSVSWYQQTPGQGLQFLFEYFSETQRNKGNFPGRFSGRQFSNSRSEMNVSTLELGDSALYLCASSLATGVGQPQHFGDGTRLSIL.

The rearrangement joins TRBV4-1 to TRBJ1-1, with TRBD1 as a possible D gene (5 bases). CDR3 length: 15 amino acids. Between the trimmed V and J ends, which lost 3 bases and 6 bases, there was a span of 17 bases. The germline CDR1 and CDR2 sequences are MGHRA and YSYEKL. As DNA, the CDR3 is TGCGCCAGCAGCCACTCTCAGGGCACTATTTCTGAAGCTTTCTTT. Amino acid sequence: CASSHSQGTISEAFF.

This chain connects TRBV10-3 to TRBJ1-2; TRBD1 aligns across 7 bases. The germline gives CDR1 ENHRY, CDR2 SYGVKD. Unmatched junction bases numbered 11, after V lost 3 bases and J lost 4 bases. This CDR3 region has 16 residues. The CDR3 region is CAISDGRGVGSYGYTF. The CDR3 DNA reads as TGTGCCATCAGTGACGGCAGGGGGGTTGGTAGCTATGGCTACACCTTC.

The V gene is TRBV10-3, the J gene TRBJ2-1; D is possibly TRBD1 (5 bases). Looked up from germline, CDR1 is ENHRY and CDR2 is SYGVKD. V shed 6 bases and J shed 0 bases, with 12 bases lying between them. This CDR3 comprises 15 residues. DNA for the CDR3: TGTGCCATCAGCGAGGACACCCTCTCCTACAATGAGCAGTTCTTC. Protein product: CAISEDTLSYNEQFF.

The V and J genes are TRBV7-2 and TRBJ2-3; 7 bases match TRBD2. After removal of 5 bases from V and 3 bases from J, the junction contained 14 bases not matched to a gene. CDR3 length: 17 residues. CDR1 is SGHTA and CDR2 is FQGNSA in the germline V gene. The CDR3 region is CASSPEALASGTDTQYF. The DNA for the CDR3 is TGTGCCAGCAGCCCCGAAGCACTAGCGAGTGGTACAGATACGCAGTATTTT.

This chain links TRBV4-1 with TRBJ2-7; 8 nucleotides align to TRBD2. The CDR3 runs 19 residues. In germline, CDR1 is MGHRA, CDR2 YSYEKL. V gave up 1 base and J gave up 3 bases; unmatched junction bases: 17. This chain's CDR3 is CASSQGIAGPSTSLYEQYF. DNA for the CDR3: TGCGCCAGCAGCCAAGGGATAGCGGGACCAAGCACTTCCCTCTACGAGCAGTACTTC.

V gene TRBV30 combines with J gene TRBJ1-1; 7 bases agree with TRBD1. Germline-derived CDR1 and CDR2 are GTSNPN and SVGIG (reference sequence). This CDR3 has 17 residues. The V segment lost 2 bases and the J segment 0 bases; nucleotides outside the gene matches: 12. Here the CDR3 reads CAWSTTGVPLMNTEAFF. CDR3 in DNA: TGTGCCTGGAGTACCACAGGGGTGCCCCTAATGAACACTGAAGCTTTCTTT.

This CDR3 is CASSLEAGVSYF. The DNA for the CDR3 is TGTGCCAGCAGCTTAGAAGCGGGAGTCTCGTACTTC. This sequence joins TRBV11-2 and TRBJ2-7; 8 bases agree with TRBD2. The length of the CDR3 is 12 residues. CDR1 is SGHAT, CDR2 FQNNGV, per germline. V was clipped by 0 bases and J by 12 bases; unmatched bases: 4.

The genes are TRBV15 and TRBJ1-2; 7 nucleotides align to TRBD1. Per the germline V gene, CDR1 is LNHNV and CDR2 is YYDKDF (reference sequence). The CDR3 contains 14 residues. After removal of 1 base from V and 6 bases from J, the junction contained 5 bases not matched to a gene. CDR3 loop: CATSRVTGTDGYTF. Here the CDR3 DNA reads TGTGCCACCAGCAGAGTCACCGGGACAGATGGCTACACCTTC.

This chain joins TRBV7-6 and TRBJ1-5, with unresolved D. The CDR3 loop spans 15 amino acids. Deletions cut 9 bases from V and 3 bases from J, with 18 bases between. Germline V lookup: CDR1 SGHVS, CDR2 FNYEAQ. Here the CDR3 DNA reads TGTGCCAGGCGGGGAGAGTTAGCAGTCAATCAGCCCCAGCATTTT. Protein: CARRGELAVNQPQHF.

The CDR3 region has the DNA TGTGCCAGCAGCTTGGGGTCAGAGGGGCAGTTCTTC. Residues: CASSLGSEGQFF. The chain has TRBV5-4 and TRBJ2-1; D possibly corresponds to TRBD2 (5 bases). Germline V gene lookup returns CDR1 SGHNT and CDR2 YYREEE (reference sequence). The V and J ends lost 0 bases and 12 bases respectively, with 10 bases between them. This CDR3 has 12 amino acids.

The table lists this clone with a count of one. This rearrangement joins TRBV19 to TRBJ2-1; TRBD2 matches at 7 bases. The CDR3 runs 14 residues. Germline CDR1 LNHDA, CDR2 SQIVND (reference sequence). V shed 3 bases and J 7 bases; nucleotides not matched to a gene: 6. The CDR3 protein is CASSIGGSGNEQFF. CDR3 in DNA: TGTGCCAGTAGTATCGGCGGGAGTGGGAATGAGCAGTTCTTC.

Here the CDR3 reads CAWSLVRDRIFTNSPLHF. The CDR3 DNA reads TGTGCCTGGAGTCTCGTCCGGGACAGGATTTTTACCAATTCACCCCTCCACTTT. V is TRBV30 and J is TRBJ1-6; TRBD1 matches 8 bases. J gave up 7 bases and V 2 bases, and 16 bases lay outside the gene matches. The CDR3 consists of 18 residues. Germline V gene lookup returns CDR1 GTSNPN and CDR2 SVGIG (reference sequence). Based on the CDR3 plus reference TRBV30 and TRBJ1-6, the full variable domain is SQTIHQWPATLVQPVGSPLSLECTVEGTSNPNLYWYRQAAGRGLQLLFYSVGIGQISSEVPQNLSASRPQDRQFILSSKKLLLSDSGFYLCAWSLVRDRIFTNSPLHFGNGTRLTVT.

V is TRBV27 and J is TRBJ2-7, with 8 bases matching TRBD2. Germline values: CDR1 MNHEY, CDR2 SMNVEV (reference sequence). J was trimmed by 7 bases and V by 5 bases; bases with no gene match: 28. The CDR3 contains 20 residues. CDR3: CASSQWRWGALREAQGEQYF. The CDR3 DNA reads as TGTGCCAGCAGTCAATGGCGGTGGGGGGCTCTGCGGGAGGCCCAAGGGGAGCAGTACTTC.

This chain uses TRBV4-1 with TRBJ2-7, with D possibly being TRBD1 (6 bases). V lost 0 bases and J lost 2, with 14 bases in between. The CDR3 loop spans 16 amino acids. The germline V gene has CDR1 MGHRA and CDR2 YSYEKL. The DNA of the CDR3 is TGCGCCAGCAGCCAAGAGCCATCAGGGGTTCCCTACGAGCAGTACTTC. Translating it yields CASSQEPSGVPYEQYF.

The chain links TRBV12-3 or TRBV12-4 to TRBJ2-3; D is uncertain. Between the trimmed V and J ends, which lost 0 bases and 6 bases, there was a span of 7 bases. The CDR3 runs 13 residues. In DNA, the CDR3 is TGTGCCAGCAGTTTAGCCCGGTTGGATACGCAGTATTTT. Encoded protein: CASSLARLDTQYF.

The CDR3 protein is CASSLTGTGSNEQFF. The CDR3 coding sequence is TGTGCCAGCAGCCTCACCGGGACAGGGTCGAATGAGCAGTTCTTC. The genes are TRBV7-2 and TRBJ2-1; 9 bases line up with TRBD1. The germline CDR1 and CDR2 sequences are SGHTA and FQGNSA. V lost 5 bases to trimming and J lost 7 bases; unmatched junction nucleotides: 9. The length of the CDR3 is 15 residues.

This clone has a handful of counts. V is TRBV7-6 and J is TRBJ2-7, with 8 nucleotides matching TRBD2. The germline CDR1 and CDR2 sequences are SGHVS and FNYEAQ. The CDR3 contains 13 residues. V lost 4 bases to trimming and J lost 7 bases; unmatched junction nucleotides: 6. CDR3 DNA: TGTGCCAGCAGCTCCGAGCGGGAGAATGAGCAGTACTTC. Translating gives CASSSERENEQYF.

V gene TRBV28 combines with J gene TRBJ2-5; perhaps TRBD1 as D (5 bases). The length of the CDR3 is 14 residues. The V and J ends lost 3 bases and 1 base respectively, with 9 bases between them. Per germline, CDR1 MDHEN and CDR2 SYDVKM. CDR3 bases: TGTGCCAGCAGTTTGGCAGACAGCCAAGAGACCCAGTACTTC. Protein sequence: CASSLADSQETQYF.

The V call is TRBV10-3, the J call TRBJ1-5, with 7 bases lining up with TRBD1. With V trimmed by 0 bases and J by 2 bases, 4 bases remained unmatched. The CDR3 runs 16 residues. CDR1 and CDR2 (germline): ENHRY, SYGVKD. CDR3 nucleotides: TGTGCCATCAGTGAGTCGGCAGGGGGTGGCAATCAGCCCCAGCATTTT. It translates to CAISESAGGGNQPQHF.

The chain employs TRBV27 and TRBJ2-3; 12 bases map to TRBD2. The CDR3 loop spans 18 amino acids. Germline CDR1 is MNHEY and CDR2 is SMNVEV (reference sequence). V lost 0 bases and J lost 6; bases outside the gene matches: 10. The CDR3 nucleotides read TGTGCCAGCAGTTTATCTGCTAGCGGGAGGGCAGGCGGGGATACGCAGTATTTT. Translating it yields CASSLSASGRAGGDTQYF.

This chain links TRBV19 with TRBJ2-7; 7 bases are shared with TRBD1. Germline CDR1 and CDR2: LNHDA and SQIVND (reference sequence). The J segment lost 2 bases and the V segment lost 3 bases, leaving 4 bases of the junction unmatched. The length of the CDR3 is 14 residues. CDR3 in DNA: TGTGCCAGTAGTATCGACAGGGACACCTACGAGCAGTACTTC. This encodes CASSIDRDTYEQYF.